The 21 T cell receptor beta chains below all came from one sample that was sequenced in a study of blood T cell repertoires in COVID-19. Here immunoSEQ multiplex PCR was the method, and the copy in TCRdb shows in-frame clones only, minus some. The repertoire consists of approximately 250,000 clones, with over 75% occurring once and the leading ten covering 2.5% to 3.5%. The sample comprised PBMCs or T cells enriched from blood (not recorded which). The receptors shown here come from a middle-aged woman who had been exposed to COVID-19.

The chain links TRBV7-3 to TRBJ2-5; TRBD2 agrees at 7 bases. Germline CDR1 reads SGHTA; CDR2 reads FQGTGA. This CDR3 spans 16 amino acids. V lost 2 bases to trimming and J lost 3 bases; unmatched junction nucleotides: 9. The CDR3 DNA reads as TGTGCCAGCAGCTTATACGGTAGCGGGCTTAAAGAGACCCAGTACTTC. Amino acid sequence: CASSLYGSGLKETQYF.

The chain carries TRBV5-1 and TRBJ1-6, with 7 bases lining up with TRBD1. V trimming: 6 bases; J trimming: 8 bases; junction bases outside the gene matches: 11. This CDR3 has 15 amino acids. The germline V gene has CDR1 SGHRS and CDR2 YFSETQ. In nucleotides, the CDR3 is TGCGCCAGCACCCTGGCGGGACAGAGAGATTCACCCCTCCACTTT. Translating it yields CASTLAGQRDSPLHF.

This chain joins TRBV19 and TRBJ2-1; TRBD1 is a possible D gene (7 bases). V lost 4 bases to trimming and J lost 7 bases, with 17 bases between them. The CDR3 spans 15 residues. Germline CDR1 reads LNHDA; CDR2 reads SQIVND (reference sequence). CDR3 sequence: CASSNPGGSGNEQFF. The CDR3 DNA reads as TGTGCCAGTAGTAACCCAGGGGGGAGCGGGAATGAGCAGTTCTTC.

The chain is built from TRBV7-3 and TRBJ2-1, with D hard to call. Germline loops: CDR1 SGHTA, CDR2 FQGTGA. Trimming took off 4 bases at V and 3 bases at J, with 28 bases between the two ends. This CDR3 spans 20 amino acids. The CDR3 here is CASSSPDTKTVLGYYNEQFF. The DNA for the CDR3 is TGTGCCAGCAGCTCCCCTGACACCAAAACGGTCCTCGGCTACTACAATGAGCAGTTCTTC.

V is TRBV7-3 and J is TRBJ2-1, with 9 bases aligning to TRBD2. V lost 1 base to trimming and J lost 2 bases; unmatched junction nucleotides: 0. This CDR3 is 15 amino acids long. The germline CDR1 and CDR2 sequences are SGHTA and FQGTGA. The CDR3 here is CASSLRLAAYNEQFF. The CDR3 nucleotides read TGTGCCAGCAGCTTAAGACTAGCGGCCTACAATGAGCAGTTCTTC.

The chain joins TRBV7-3 to TRBJ2-1; 14 nucleotides line up with TRBD2. The germline V gene encodes CDR1 SGHTA and CDR2 FQGTGA. The J segment lost 0 bases and the V segment lost 1 base, leaving 2 bases of the junction unmatched. This CDR3 is built from 18 residues. The CDR3 coding sequence is TGTGCCAGCAGCTTAAAGGGGACTAGCGGGAGCTCCTACAATGAGCAGTTCTTC. Translation gives CASSLKGTSGSSYNEQFF.

The chain is built from TRBV19 and TRBJ2-7; no reliable D call. The germline V gene has CDR1 LNHDA and CDR2 SQIVND (reference sequence). This CDR3 has 14 residues. V dropped 3 bases and J dropped 5 bases, with 14 bases sitting between them. CDR3 bases: TGTGCCAGTAGTATCTCCCAGGTCAGCCACGAGCAGTACTTC. Its protein product is CASSISQVSHEQYF.

This chain connects TRBV4-1 to TRBJ1-1, with D perhaps matching TRBD1 (5 bases). Germline assignment: CDR1 MGHRA and CDR2 YSYEKL. V was pared by 8 bases and J by 0 bases, with 19 bases between. CDR3 size: 16 residues. The CDR3 nucleotides read TGCGCCAGCCTTCGGGGGGTGGCAACCATGAACACTGAAGCTTTCTTT. It codes for CASLRGVATMNTEAFF.

In its sample, this clone was seen once. This rearrangement joins TRBV7-3 to TRBJ2-6; D remains unclear. Germline V gives CDR1 SGHTA, CDR2 FQGTGA. Trimming left V 3 bases short and J 11 bases short, with 8 bases between. The CDR3 is 12 amino acids. The chain's CDR3 is CASSFSSDVLTF. DNA of the CDR3: TGTGCCAGCAGCTTTTCGTCCGACGTCCTGACTTTC.

The V call is TRBV6-2 or TRBV6-3, the J call TRBJ1-5, with 8 bases lining up with TRBD1. Germline trimming cut 6 bases from V and 3 bases from J; bases unmatched to any gene: 13. Looked up from germline, CDR1 is MNHEY and CDR2 is SVGEGT. This CDR3 region has 17 residues. CDR3 sequence reads: CASSWTTGTGPNQPQHF. The CDR3 DNA follows: TGTGCCAGCAGCTGGACTACCGGGACAGGCCCCAATCAGCCCCAGCATTTT.

This sequence joins TRBV7-9 and TRBJ2-5, with 8 nucleotides matching TRBD1. Germline-derived CDR1 and CDR2 are SEHNR and FQNEAQ (reference sequence). The CDR3 runs 15 residues. With 0 bases clipped from V and 6 bases from J, the junction kept 6 bases outside the gene matches. This CDR3 is CASSLAQGDLKTQYF. In DNA form, the CDR3 reads TGTGCCAGCAGCTTAGCACAGGGGGATTTGAAGACCCAGTACTTC.

The gene calls are TRBV10-3 and TRBJ2-3, with 7 positions matching TRBD1. This CDR3 region has 15 residues. The junction had 8 bases not matched to a gene; V was cut back by 5 bases and J by 3 bases. CDR1 and CDR2 from the germline V gene are ENHRY and SYGVKD. The CDR3 loop is CAISSTGSPTDTQYF. The CDR3 coding sequence is TGTGCCATCAGTTCGACAGGGAGTCCTACAGATACGCAGTATTTT.

The V call is TRBV19, the J call TRBJ2-3, with D possibly TRBD2 on 6 matching bases. The CDR3 has 16 amino acids. The germline CDR1 and CDR2 sequences are LNHDA and SQIVND (reference sequence). V was clipped by 9 bases and J by 0 bases, with 19 bases between them. DNA for the CDR3: TGTGCCAGCCTCGCGGCTAGCGAGATGAGCACAGATACGCAGTATTTT. The encoded protein is CASLAASEMSTDTQYF.

The chain carries TRBV2 and TRBJ1-2; D gene uncertain. The CDR3 length is 15 residues. V was clipped by 0 bases and J by 5 bases, with 13 bases between them. CDR1 and CDR2 from the germline V gene are SNHLY and FYNNEI. The CDR3 sequence: CASSEATSLGYGYTF. Here the CDR3 DNA reads TGTGCCAGCAGTGAAGCAACAAGTCTAGGATATGGCTACACCTTC.

This rearrangement joins TRBV19 to TRBJ1-2; 7 bases line up with TRBD1. Germline V gene sequence: CDR1 LNHDA, CDR2 SQIVND (reference sequence). CDR3 size: 14 residues. V shed 2 bases and J 4 bases; nucleotides not matched to a gene: 4. CDR3 loop: CASSIPTGAYGYTF. The CDR3 DNA is TGTGCCAGTAGTATACCTACAGGGGCCTATGGCTACACCTTC.

The chain carries TRBV4-2 and TRBJ1-1; D is ambiguous. Germline V gene data show CDR1 as LGHNA and CDR2 as YNFKEQ. The V end was cut by 5 bases, the J end by 4 bases, with 14 bases between. The CDR3 spans 14 residues. CDR3 amino acids: CASSSDRLGTEAFF. CDR3 sequence (DNA): TGTGCCAGCAGCTCCGACCGACTAGGCACTGAAGCTTTCTTT.

The chain employs TRBV12-3 or TRBV12-4 and TRBJ2-1; TRBD2 agrees at 7 bases. The CDR3 consists of 12 residues. The V and J ends lost 9 bases and 6 bases, in that order; junction bases with no gene match: 5. The CDR3 nucleotides are TGTGCCAGTGGCGGGAGACTCAATGAGCAGTTCTTC. It encodes CASGGRLNEQFF.

J is TRBJ1-2 and V is TRBV4-1; unclear D gene. The germline gives CDR1 MGHRA, CDR2 YSYEKL. The V and J ends lost 2 bases and 7 bases respectively, with 14 bases between them. This CDR3 contains 14 residues. The CDR3 nucleotides are TGCGCCAGCAGCCAATCCCCCCGAGGAAGTGGCTACACCTTC. It specifies CASSQSPRGSGYTF.

The chain employs TRBV4-3 and TRBJ2-2; possible D gene TRBD2, 6 bases. Germline V gene data show CDR1 as LGHNA and CDR2 as YSLEER. This CDR3 contains 16 residues. Between the trimmed V and J ends, which lost 5 bases and 13 bases, there was a span of 26 bases. The CDR3 here is CASSASIVGGESSLFF. The CDR3 nucleotides read TGCGCCAGCAGCGCTTCGATTGTCGGGGGAGAATCGTCGCTGTTTTTT.

V and J are TRBV19 and TRBJ2-3; 9 bases are a match to TRBD1. The trim removed 10 bases at V and 6 bases at J, leaving 14 bases unmatched. The CDR3 sequence is 15 residues long. The V gene's germline CDR1 is LNHDA and CDR2 SQIVND (reference sequence). The CDR3 DNA sequence: TGTGCCACTACAACCCACAGGGGGCCCGTGGATACGCAGTATTTT. It encodes CATTTHRGPVDTQYF.

This clone was observed a few times. The chain combines TRBV5-1 with TRBJ2-2, with D perhaps matching TRBD1 (5 bases). Germline CDR1 is SGHRS and CDR2 is YFSETQ. The CDR3 has 15 residues. Trimming removed 0 bases at V and 3 bases at J, with 9 bases between. The DNA for the CDR3 is TGCGCCAGCAGCTTGGATTTAGGGGACACCGGGGAGCTGTTTTTT. Translated: CASSLDLGDTGELFF.